This T cell receptor (beta chain) was sequenced in a study of Ad26.COV2.S vaccination and SARS-CoV-2 variants. Whole-study findings and limits: Reported findings describe substantial breadth in spike-specific CD8+ and CD4+ T cell responses following vaccination.

Documented treatment: some 20 received Ad26.COV2.S at low or high dose, single or two shots; roughly five received placebo; per-sample allocation not given. Samples analyzed were those drawn on day 63 after the first vaccine or placebo injection. With respect to this clone: Its target is not known.

TCRdb keeps only in-frame clones here, not all; method: immunoSEQ multiplex PCR. The sample lists hundreds of thousands of clones, around 87% occurring once. V lost 10 bases to trimming and J lost 4 bases, with 16 bases between them. The CDR3 has 13 amino acids. Looked up from germline, CDR1 is WSHSY and CDR2 is SAAADI. The specimen was peripheral blood, collected in a trial of Ad26.COV2.S vaccine versus placebo. This chain links TRBV10-2 with TRBJ2-5; the D gene is possibly TRBD2 (6 bases). The TCR was taken from a person between 18 and 65 years old who received the Ad26.COV2.S COVID-19 vaccine or a placebo. CDR3 sequence (DNA): TGCGCCACCCGGGACTTGTTGAGAGAGACCCAGTACTTC. This encodes CATRDLLRETQYF.